This T cell receptor (beta chain) was retrieved from a study of blood T cell repertoires in COVID-19 (TCRdb year 2020). Study-level background: Samples from collaborators originated in the United States, Italy and Spain and spanned both the acute and convalescent phases of COVID-19. The prospective study material was composed of cDNA or gDNA derived from T cells, B-cell-depleted T cells, or PBMCs. The repertoires were released in a freely available public database intended as a resource for research on the immune response to SARS-CoV-2. Samples came from the ongoing ImmuneRACE study (first 160 participants) plus 1,254 subjects from 6 global collaborators. Subjects who had been exposed to COVID-19, were actively infected with it, or had recovered from it provided the deeply sampled blood TCRbeta repertoires that made up the dataset. Where available, HLA class I and class II types were obtained from metadata supplied by the sample provider rather than from assay-based typing. Sample metadata almost always included a de-identified subject ID, COVID-19 status, age in years and sex. Results and caveats for the whole study, not just this receptor: The amount of clinical and demographic metadata varied by source and participant and was provided uncurated.

In the prospective study, participants were 18 to 89 years old, resided in about 25 geographic areas of the United States, and were enrolled through a virtual design. In the prospective study, participants were assigned to cohorts based on the clinical history participants reported in a screening survey and a study questionnaire. For ImmuneRACE Cohort 3, a participant was defined as recovered based on two consecutive negative NP/OP PCR tests, clearance by a healthcare professional, or resolution of symptoms. In the prospective study, mobile phlebotomists collected whole blood, serum and a nasopharyngeal or oropharyngeal swab from each participant. Prospective study participants could optionally give additional blood draws and questionnaires over a 2-month period. Blood samples from the prospective study were shipped frozen or at room temperature prior to DNA extraction. Worth noting for this clone: What this receptor recognizes is not known. Base-call qualities are not available, and no considerably larger clone is one nucleotide away.

The immunoSEQ Assay, a bias-controlled multiplex PCR, was used to amplify TCRbeta CDR3 regions from genomic DNA. The source study handled its data this way. The number of nucleated cells in each sample was estimated by amplification of reference gene primers within the assay. To quantify the absolute abundance of each unique TCRbeta CDR3 rearrangement, sequence reads were collapsed and filtered. For each sample, productive Simpson clonality was calculated as the square root of Simpson's diversity index across productive rearrangements. The source is immuneACCESS, and TCRdb retained only in-frame sequences with V and J called. Part of the clones is not carried over; for the studies checked, unresolved V genes explain less than half of this, and the remainder is unexplained. The V and J calls and clone size come from that table; D and trimming were worked out from the DNA. In this sample the table shows about 150,000 clones, roughly nine tenths of which occur a single time. The ten largest account for over 7% of the sample.

This receptor was obtained from a woman between 45 and 65 years old who had recovered from COVID-19. The specimen was PBMCs or T cells enriched from blood (not recorded which).

The nucleotide sequence is given as TGTGCCAGCTCACCAATAACTAGCGCCACCGGGGAGCTGTTTTTT. The encoded protein is CASSPITSATGELFF. The V and J segments used are TRBV18 and TRBJ2-2, and TRBD2 matches 7 of the central bases. CDR1 and CDR2 were assigned from the germline V gene as KGHSH and LQKENI. The CDR3 has 15 amino acids, counting the end cysteine and phenylalanine. This entry keeps only the CDR3 DNA: 45 bases, framed from base 1. V ends up 2 bases short and J 4 bases short, with an unmatched junction base count of 4.